These T cell receptor beta chains were read from a single sample in a study of blood T cell repertoires in COVID-19. Sequencing was performed with immunoSEQ multiplex PCR; in TCRdb, only in-frame clones are kept and a portion is missing. The sample has fewer than 450,000 clones, about 92% seen once. The sample was PBMCs or T cells enriched from blood (not recorded which). The receptors derive from a man aged 18 to 30 who had recovered from COVID-19. Both conserved end residues are trimmed from each CDR3. Rows may omit the clone size; those that give it use once, few, many or a size class.

V gene	clone size	J gene	CDR3 protein
TRBV9	NA	TRBJ2-5	ASSVEAGGLETQY
TRBV12-5	NA	TRBJ2-1	ASKPTGEYNEQF
TRBV19	NA	TRBJ1-4	ASRPGQEKLF
TRBV29-1	NA	TRBJ1-1	SSVLGGGIFAEAF
TRBV27	NA	TRBJ2-3	ASSFPTSGRGADTQY
TRBV6-5	NA	TRBJ1-1	ATTLNRGREEAF
TRBV10-3	NA	TRBJ2-3	AISRDREGTDTQY
TRBV4-1	once	TRBJ1-2	ASSQTTGTGAYGYT
TRBV28	once	TRBJ2-3	ASSSLGGGTRSSTDTQY
TRBV3-1/TRBV3-2	NA	TRBJ1-2	ASNPGQGISGGYT
TRBV7-6	once	TRBJ2-3	ASSWRTSRDTQY
TRBV6-5	few	TRBJ1-6	AGRDIHNSPLH
TRBV2	NA	TRBJ2-7	ASSAYYEQY
TRBV7-9	once	TRBJ1-3	ASSLAGTSGNTIY
TRBV19	NA	TRBJ1-2	ATIARDRPGYT
TRBV28	NA	TRBJ2-7	ATYPSGQPYEQY
TRBV12-1	NA	TRBJ2-1	ASSFQGGNEQF
TRBV29-1	NA	TRBJ2-7	SATGTSSFEQY
TRBV4-1	NA	TRBJ1-2	ASSQPVLTNGYT
TRBV6-5	NA	TRBJ1-5	ASSPRGNSNQPQH
TRBV27	NA	TRBJ2-6	ASSSNRGRTRSGANVLT
TRBV9	NA	TRBJ1-2	ASSVAGPLYGYT
TRBV10-3	NA	TRBJ2-7	AISAGSGRTSYEQY
TRBV10-2	NA	TRBJ2-3	ASKVASVADTQY
TRBV10-3	NA	TRBJ2-6	AISRIDSGANVLT
TRBV5-4	NA	TRBJ2-7	ASSLGAGDEQY
TRBV14	NA	TRBJ1-5	ASSQDLRGPQH
TRBV27	once	TRBJ1-2	ASSLRSYGYT
TRBV29-1	NA	TRBJ2-5	SVTQGSRGLYQETQY
TRBV15	NA	TRBJ2-1	ATSRGTEGYNEQF
TRBV5-6	once	TRBJ1-6	ASSLRLGGNSPLH
TRBV27	NA	TRBJ2-1	ASSSRGNEQF
TRBV7-2	NA	TRBJ1-2	ASSLGWGNYGYT
TRBV6-5	NA	TRBJ1-1	ASRSARGTVAEAF
TRBV29-1	NA	TRBJ1-4	SVLIRGSEKLF
TRBV27	NA	TRBJ1-2	ASRTVGYGYT
TRBV10-3	once	TRBJ1-2	AIRDRQGNYGYT
TRBV10-3	NA	TRBJ1-6	AISPRQGINSPLH
TRBV5-1	NA	TRBJ1-1	ASRLDFSAEAF
TRBV5-4	NA	TRBJ2-5	ASSLQGARETQY
TRBV5-1	NA	TRBJ2-1	ASTQGGLAGAYNEQF
TRBV27	NA	TRBJ2-3	ASRRLSVSGPSPDTQY
TRBV5-6	NA	TRBJ2-3	ASSLSTDTQY
TRBV10-3	NA	TRBJ1-1	ATSTGVGAEAF
TRBV5-1	NA	TRBJ2-1	ASSPQPAGSSYNEQF
TRBV10-3	NA	TRBJ1-1	AISELHRNTEAF
TRBV27	few	TRBJ2-5	ASSSRRVTREAGEETQY